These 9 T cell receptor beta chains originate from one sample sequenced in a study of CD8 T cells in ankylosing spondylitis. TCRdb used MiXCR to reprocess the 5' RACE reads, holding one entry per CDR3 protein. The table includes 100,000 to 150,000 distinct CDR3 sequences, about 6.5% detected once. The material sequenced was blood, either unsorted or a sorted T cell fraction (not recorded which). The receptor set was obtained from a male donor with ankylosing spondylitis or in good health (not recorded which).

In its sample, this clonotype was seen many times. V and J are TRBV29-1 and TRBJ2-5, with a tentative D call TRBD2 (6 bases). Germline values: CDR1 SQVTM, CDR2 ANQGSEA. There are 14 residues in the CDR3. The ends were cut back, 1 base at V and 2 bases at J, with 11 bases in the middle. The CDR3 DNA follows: TGCAGCGTTGAAGGATGGGCGGGACAAGAGACCCAGTACTTC. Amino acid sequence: CSVEGWAGQETQYF.

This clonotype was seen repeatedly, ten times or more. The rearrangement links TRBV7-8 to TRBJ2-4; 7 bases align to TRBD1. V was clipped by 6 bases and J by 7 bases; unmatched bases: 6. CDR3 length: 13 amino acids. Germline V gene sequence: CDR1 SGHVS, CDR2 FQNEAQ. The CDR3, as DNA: TGTGCCAGCAGGGGACAGAGACAGAACATTCAGTACTTC. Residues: CASRGQRQNIQYF.

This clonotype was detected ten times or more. The CDR3 protein is CASSLAGSRYEQYF. The CDR3 nucleotides read TGCGCCAGCAGCTTAGCGGGGTCGCGGTACGAGCAGTACTTC. The V and J genes are TRBV5-1 and TRBJ2-7, with 7 bases matching TRBD2. The CDR3 spans 14 residues. In germline, CDR1 is SGHRS, CDR2 YFSETQ. Germline trimming cut 2 bases from V and 4 bases from J; bases unmatched to any gene: 6. The full variable domain, in which reference TRBV5-1 and TRBJ2-7 provide the parts outside the CDR3, is KAGVTQTPRYLIKTRGQQVTLSCSPISGHRSVSWYQQTPGQGLQFLFEYFSETQRNKGNFPGRFSGRQFSNSRSEMNVSTLELGDSALYLCASSLAGSRYEQYFGPGTRLTVT.

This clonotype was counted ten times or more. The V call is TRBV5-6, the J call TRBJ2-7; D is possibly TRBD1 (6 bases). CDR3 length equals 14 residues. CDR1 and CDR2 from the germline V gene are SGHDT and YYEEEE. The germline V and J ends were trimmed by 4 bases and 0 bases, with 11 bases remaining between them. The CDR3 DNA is TGTGCCAGCAGCGTGGACAGACTCTCCTACGAGCAGTACTTC. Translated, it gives CASSVDRLSYEQYF.

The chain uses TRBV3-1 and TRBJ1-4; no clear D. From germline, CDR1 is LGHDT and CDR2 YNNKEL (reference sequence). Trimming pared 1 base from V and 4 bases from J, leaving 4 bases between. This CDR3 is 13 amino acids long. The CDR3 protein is CASSQGLNEKLFF. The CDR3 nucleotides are TGTGCCAGCAGCCAAGGCCTTAATGAAAAACTGTTTTTT.

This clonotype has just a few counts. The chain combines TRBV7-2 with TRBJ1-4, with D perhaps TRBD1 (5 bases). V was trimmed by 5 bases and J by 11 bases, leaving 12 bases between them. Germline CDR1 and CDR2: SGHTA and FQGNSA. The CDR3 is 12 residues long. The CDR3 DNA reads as TGTGCCAGCAGCCCAGAGGGGCGGAAACTGTTTTTT. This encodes CASSPEGRKLFF.

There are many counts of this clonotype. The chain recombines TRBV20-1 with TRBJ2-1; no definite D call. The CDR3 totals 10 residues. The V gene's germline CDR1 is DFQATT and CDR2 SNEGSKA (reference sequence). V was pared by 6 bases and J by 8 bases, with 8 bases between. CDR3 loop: CSANGHEQFF. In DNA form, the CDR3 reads TGCAGTGCAAATGGTCATGAGCAGTTCTTC.

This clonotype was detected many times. The CDR3 DNA reads as TGTGCCAGCAGCTACCAGGAATACGAGCAGTACTTC. This sequence encodes CASSYQEYEQYF. The V call is TRBV5-6, the J call TRBJ2-7; no definite D call. CDR3 size: 12 residues. Trimming pared 3 bases from V and 4 bases from J, leaving 8 bases between. Germline V gene sequence: CDR1 SGHDT, CDR2 YYEEEE. Drawing the rest from reference TRBV5-6 and TRBJ2-7, the complete variable domain is DAGVTQSPTHLIKTRGQQVTLRCSPKSGHDTVSWYQQALGQGPQFIFQYYEEEERQRGNFPDRFSGHQFPNYSSELNVNALLLGDSALYLCASSYQEYEQYFGPGTRLTVT.

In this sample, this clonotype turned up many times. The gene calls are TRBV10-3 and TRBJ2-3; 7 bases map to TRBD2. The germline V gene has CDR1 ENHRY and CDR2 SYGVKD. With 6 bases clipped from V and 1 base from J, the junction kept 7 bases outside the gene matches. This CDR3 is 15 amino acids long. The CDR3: CAIRSSGLGTDTQYF. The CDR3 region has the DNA TGTGCCATCAGAAGTAGCGGGTTGGGCACAGATACGCAGTATTTT.